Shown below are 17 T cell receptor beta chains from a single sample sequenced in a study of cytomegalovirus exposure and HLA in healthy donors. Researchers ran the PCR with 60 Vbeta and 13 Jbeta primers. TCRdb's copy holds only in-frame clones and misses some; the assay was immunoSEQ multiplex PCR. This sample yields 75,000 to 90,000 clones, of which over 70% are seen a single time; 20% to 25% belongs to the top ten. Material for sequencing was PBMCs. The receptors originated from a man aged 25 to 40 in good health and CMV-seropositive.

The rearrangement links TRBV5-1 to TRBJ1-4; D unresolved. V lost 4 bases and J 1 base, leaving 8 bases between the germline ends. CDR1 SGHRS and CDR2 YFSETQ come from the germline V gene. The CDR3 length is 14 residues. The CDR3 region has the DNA TGCGCCAGCAGCCCCGGTGGAACTAATGAAAAACTGTTTTTT. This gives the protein CASSPGGTNEKLFF.

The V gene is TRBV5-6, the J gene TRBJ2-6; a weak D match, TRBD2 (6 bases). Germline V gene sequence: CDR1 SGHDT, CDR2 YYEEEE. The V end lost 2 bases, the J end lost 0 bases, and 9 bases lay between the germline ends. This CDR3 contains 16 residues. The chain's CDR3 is CASSLLASSGANVLTF. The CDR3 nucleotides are TGTGCCAGCAGCTTACTAGCCTCCTCTGGGGCCAACGTCCTGACTTTC.

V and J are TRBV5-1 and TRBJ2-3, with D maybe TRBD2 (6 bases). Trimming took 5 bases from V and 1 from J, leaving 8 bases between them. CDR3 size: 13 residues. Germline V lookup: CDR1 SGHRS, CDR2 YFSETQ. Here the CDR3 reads CASSRRGTDTQYF. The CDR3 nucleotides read TGCGCCAGCAGTCGGAGGGGCACAGATACGCAGTATTTT. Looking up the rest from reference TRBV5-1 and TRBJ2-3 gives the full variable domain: KAGVTQTPRYLIKTRGQQVTLSCSPISGHRSVSWYQQTPGQGLQFLFEYFSETQRNKGNFPGRFSGRQFSNSRSEMNVSTLELGDSALYLCASSRRGTDTQYFGPGTRLTVL.

The CDR3 nucleotides read TGCAGCGTTGAATCGCAGGGGCCCCAACTGCGTGACCAAGAGACCCAGTACTTC. Translated, it gives CSVESQGPQLRDQETQYF. The genes are TRBV29-1 and TRBJ2-5; possibly TRBD1 for D (6 bases). Trimming took 2 bases from V and 0 from J, leaving 22 bases between them. The CDR3 consists of 18 residues. From germline, CDR1 is SQVTM and CDR2 ANQGSEA.

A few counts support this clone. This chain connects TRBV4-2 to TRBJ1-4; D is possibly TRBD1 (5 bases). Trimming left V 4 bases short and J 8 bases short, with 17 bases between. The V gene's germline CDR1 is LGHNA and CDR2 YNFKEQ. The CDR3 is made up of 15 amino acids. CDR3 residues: CASSLPGRVGEKLFF. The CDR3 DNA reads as TGTGCCAGCAGCCTTCCGGGCAGGGTAGGAGAAAAACTGTTTTTT.

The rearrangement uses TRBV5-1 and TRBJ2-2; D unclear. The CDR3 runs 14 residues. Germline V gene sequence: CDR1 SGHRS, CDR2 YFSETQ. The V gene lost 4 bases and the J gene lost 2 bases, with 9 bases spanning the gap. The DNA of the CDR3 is TGCGCCAGCAGCCCTGACTTCAACACCGGGGAGCTGTTTTTT. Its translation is CASSPDFNTGELFF.

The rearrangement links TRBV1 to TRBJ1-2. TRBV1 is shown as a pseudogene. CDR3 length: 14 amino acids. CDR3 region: CTSSRLHPNYGYPF. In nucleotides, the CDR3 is TGCACCAGCAGCCGATTACACCCTAACTATGGCTACCCCTTC.

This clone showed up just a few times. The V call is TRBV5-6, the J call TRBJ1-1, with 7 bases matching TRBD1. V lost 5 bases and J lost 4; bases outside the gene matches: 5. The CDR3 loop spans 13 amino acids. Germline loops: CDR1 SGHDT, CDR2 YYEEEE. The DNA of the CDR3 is TGTGCCAGCAGTTCAACAGGGGCCACTGAAGCTTTCTTT. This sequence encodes CASSSTGATEAFF.

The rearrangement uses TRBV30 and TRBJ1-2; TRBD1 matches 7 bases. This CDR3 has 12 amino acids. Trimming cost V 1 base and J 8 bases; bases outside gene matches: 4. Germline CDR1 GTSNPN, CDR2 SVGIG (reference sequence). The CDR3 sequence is CAWSEGALGYTF. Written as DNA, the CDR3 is TGTGCCTGGAGTGAGGGGGCACTAGGCTACACCTTC.

The CDR3: CASSITGDDEQFF. The CDR3, as DNA: TGTGCCAGTAGTATAACAGGGGACGATGAGCAGTTCTTC. The chain employs TRBV19 and TRBJ2-1; 7 bases map to TRBD1. CDR3 length equals 13 residues. Per germline, CDR1 LNHDA and CDR2 SQIVND (reference sequence). V trimming: 2 bases; J trimming: 8 bases; junction bases outside the gene matches: 3.

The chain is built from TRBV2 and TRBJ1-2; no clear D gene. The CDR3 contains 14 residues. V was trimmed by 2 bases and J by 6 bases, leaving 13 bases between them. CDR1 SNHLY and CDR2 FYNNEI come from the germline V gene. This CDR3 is CASSESSRADGYTF. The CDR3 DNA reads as TGTGCCAGCAGTGAATCTAGCAGAGCGGATGGCTACACCTTC. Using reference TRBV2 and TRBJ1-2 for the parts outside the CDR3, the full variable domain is EPEVTQTPSHQVTQMGQEVILRCVPISNHLYFYWYRQILGQKVEFLVSFYNNEISEKSEIFDDQFSVERPDGSNFTLKIRSTKLEDSAMYFCASSESSRADGYTFGSGTRLTVV.

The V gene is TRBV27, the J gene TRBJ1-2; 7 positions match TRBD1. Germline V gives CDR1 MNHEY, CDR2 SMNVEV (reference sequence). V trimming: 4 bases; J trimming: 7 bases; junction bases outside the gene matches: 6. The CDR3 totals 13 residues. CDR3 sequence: CASSYTNRGGYTF. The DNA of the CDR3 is TGTGCCAGCAGTTATACTAACAGGGGTGGCTACACCTTC.

CDR3: CAWIPGWGGYNEQFF. The CDR3 coding sequence is TGTGCCTGGATTCCCGGGTGGGGGGGCTACAATGAGCAGTTCTTC. V gene TRBV30 combines with J gene TRBJ2-1; 7 bases line up with TRBD2. There are 15 residues in the CDR3. The J segment lost 3 bases and the V segment lost 4 bases, leaving 9 bases of the junction unmatched. Germline lookup yields CDR1 GTSNPN and CDR2 SVGIG (reference sequence).

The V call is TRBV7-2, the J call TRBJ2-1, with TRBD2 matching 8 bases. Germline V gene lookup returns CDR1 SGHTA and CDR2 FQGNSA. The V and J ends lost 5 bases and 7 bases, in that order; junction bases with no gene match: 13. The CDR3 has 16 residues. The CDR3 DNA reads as TGTGCCAGCAGCCCCCCCCCGTGGACTAGCAAGAATGAGCAGTTCTTC. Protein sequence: CASSPPPWTSKNEQFF.

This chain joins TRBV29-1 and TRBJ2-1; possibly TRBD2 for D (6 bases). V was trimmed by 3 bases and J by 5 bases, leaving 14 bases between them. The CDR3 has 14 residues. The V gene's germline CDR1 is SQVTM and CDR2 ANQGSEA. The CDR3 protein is CSVDRTGTHNEQFF. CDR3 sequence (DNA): TGCAGCGTTGATAGAACCGGGACTCACAATGAGCAGTTCTTC.

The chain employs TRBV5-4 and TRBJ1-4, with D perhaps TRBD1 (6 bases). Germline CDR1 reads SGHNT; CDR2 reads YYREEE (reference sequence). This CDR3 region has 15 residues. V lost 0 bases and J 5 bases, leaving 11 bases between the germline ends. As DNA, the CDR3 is TGTGCCAGCAGCTTGGAGGGGGGGATCAATGAAAAACTGTTTTTT. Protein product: CASSLEGGINEKLFF.

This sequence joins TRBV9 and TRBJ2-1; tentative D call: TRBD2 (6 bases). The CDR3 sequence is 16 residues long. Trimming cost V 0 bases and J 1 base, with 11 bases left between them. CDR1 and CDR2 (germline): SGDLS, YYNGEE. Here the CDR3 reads CASSVESGVSYNEQFF. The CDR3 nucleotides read TGTGCCAGCAGCGTAGAATCGGGAGTGTCCTACAATGAGCAGTTCTTC.